Listed below are T cell receptor beta chains from one sample, sequenced in a study of T-cell memory formation after mild COVID-19. One entry per CDR3 protein results from TCRdb running MiXCR on the 5' RACE reads. Here the sample spans around 420,000 distinct CDR3 sequences, 20% to 30% being singletons. The specimen sequenced was PBMCs or a T cell subset sorted from them (not recorded which). Receptors were obtained from an adult woman who had mild COVID-19 (a few samples of this study predate the infection). Cell type and time point are not known. The CDR3 runs from the conserved cysteine through the conserved F or W. Each record gives: CDR3 DNA, CDR3 protein, clone size, D gene, J gene, CDR3 length, V gene. A D gene is named only where the DNA matches it firmly. Where a row states a size, it is once, few, many or the class of an expanded clone; other rows omit it.

TGTGCCAGCAGCCTAGATGGGGATAGCAATCAGCCCCAGCATTTT,CASSLDGDSNQPQHF,-,-,TRBJ1-5,15,TRBV12-3/TRBV12-4
TGTGCCAGCACACAGGGCTTGGACACCGGGGAGCTGTTTTTT,CASTQGLDTGELFF,-,-,TRBJ2-2,14,TRBV19
TGTGCCAGCAGTTTAAGGGATGAGCAGTTCTTC,CASSLRDEQFF,many,-,TRBJ2-1,11,TRBV25-1
TGTGCCAGCAAAAAGACTAGCGGGGGTCACGAGCAGTACTTC,CASKKTSGGHEQYF,-,TRBD2,TRBJ2-7,14,TRBV6-6
TGTGCCAGCTCATCACTATACGCCCCCTACGAGCAGTACTTC,CASSSLYAPYEQYF,-,-,TRBJ2-7,14,TRBV18
TGTGCCAGCAGTGATCCACAGGGTAGTAGTGGGAACACTGAAGCTTTCTTT,CASSDPQGSSGNTEAFF,-,-,TRBJ1-1,17,TRBV6-6
TGCAGTGCTAGAGAACCAGGGCACTATGGCTACACCTTC,CSAREPGHYGYTF,few,-,TRBJ1-2,13,TRBV20-1
TGTGCCAGCAGCGTAGGACTAGCGGCAAACGAGCAGTACTTC,CASSVGLAANEQYF,few,TRBD2,TRBJ2-7,14,TRBV9
TGTGCCAGCAACTTCGATCCAGTCCGGGGTGGGGGCAACAATGAGCAGTTCTTC,CASNFDPVRGGGNNEQFF,few,-,TRBJ2-1,18,TRBV27
TGTGCCAGCAGTTACAAGGAGGCGGGCATTCAGTACTTC,CASSYKEAGIQYF,-,-,TRBJ2-4,13,TRBV6-5
TGTGCCAGCAGTCACGTGGAGCTAGCGGGAACAGATACGCAGTATTTT,CASSHVELAGTDTQYF,-,TRBD2,TRBJ2-3,16,TRBV6-2/TRBV6-3
TGTGCCAGCAGCTTAGCAAGTTCACCAGATACGCAGTATTTT,CASSLASSPDTQYF,-,-,TRBJ2-3,14,TRBV7-6
TGTGCCAGCAGTTTAACAGGGGGCTACCAAGGAGTATCTTTCTTT,CASSLTGGYQGVSFF,many,TRBD1,TRBJ1-1,15,TRBV12-3/TRBV12-4
TGTGCCAGCAGCTCGGAGTGGTATGGACAGGGGAACACTGAAGCTTTCTTT,CASSSEWYGQGNTEAFF,few,TRBD1,TRBJ1-1,17,TRBV7-9
TGTGCCAGCAGATACCGGGACAGGGGGCTAGTTTCACCCCTCCACTTT,CASRYRDRGLVSPLHF,-,TRBD1,TRBJ1-6,16,TRBV12-3/TRBV12-4
TGTGCCAGCAGCCTGGACAGGGGCGGGACTAGCGGGTACAATGAGCAGTTCTTC,CASSLDRGGTSGYNEQFF,-,TRBD2,TRBJ2-1,18,TRBV7-2
TGCGCCAGCAGCAAAACGGGACAGGGGAGAGAGACCCAGTACTTC,CASSKTGQGRETQYF,-,TRBD1,TRBJ2-5,15,TRBV5-1
TGCAGTGCTATATCGACTAGCGGGAGCGCAGATACGCAGTATTTT,CSAISTSGSADTQYF,-,TRBD2,TRBJ2-3,15,TRBV20-1
TGTGCCACCAGTGATGGGGGGAGAATAACCGGGGAGCTGTTTTTT,CATSDGGRITGELFF,few,-,TRBJ2-2,15,TRBV24-1
TGTGCCAGCAGAATAACCGGGCTCTACAATGAGCAGTTCTTC,CASRITGLYNEQFF,few,-,TRBJ2-1,14,TRBV7-9
TGTGCCAGCAGCTCCTCCCGGGACTCCCAAGAGACCCAGTACTTC,CASSSSRDSQETQYF,few,-,TRBJ2-5,15,TRBV7-9
TGCAGTGCTAGAGGTGTGCGGGAGACGAACACCGGGGAGCTGTTTTTT,CSARGVRETNTGELFF,-,TRBD2,TRBJ2-2,16,TRBV20-1
TGTGCCAGCAGTTTAAGACTAGCGGGGGGGCCATATACGCAGTATTTT,CASSLRLAGGPYTQYF,-,TRBD2,TRBJ2-3,16,TRBV12-3/TRBV12-4
TGTGCCACCAGTGATCTTGATACTAGCGGGAGAATAAATGAGCAGTTCTTC,CATSDLDTSGRINEQFF,few,TRBD2,TRBJ2-1,17,TRBV24-1
TGTGCCAGCAGCTTAGTAGGACCATATGAGCAGTTCTTC,CASSLVGPYEQFF,-,-,TRBJ2-1,13,TRBV11-2
TGCAGTGCTAGATTACCGGGACGGGCTCGCAATGAGCAGTTCTTC,CSARLPGRARNEQFF,-,-,TRBJ2-1,15,TRBV20-1
TGTGCCAGCAGTGAAGCAGCGACTTCCAGCTATGGCTACACCTTC,CASSEAATSSYGYTF,-,-,TRBJ1-2,15,TRBV6-1
TGTGCCAGCAGGGGGGACAGGGAGCAGTTCTTC,CASRGDREQFF,-,TRBD1,TRBJ2-1,11,TRBV2
TGTGCCAGTACAAGGACCCACACCGGGGAGCTGTTTTTT,CASTRTHTGELFF,-,-,TRBJ2-2,13,TRBV19
TGTGCCGCGGCTAGCGGCTACAATGAGCAGTTCTTC,CAAASGYNEQFF,few,TRBD2,TRBJ2-1,12,TRBV12-3/TRBV12-4
TGTGCCAGCAGCTTGGACGGGACCCAAGGGAATCAGCCCCAGCATTTT,CASSLDGTQGNQPQHF,-,-,TRBJ1-5,16,TRBV7-9
TGTGCCAGCAGCTCGTCGGTCAGGGGAAACTATGGCTACACCTTC,CASSSSVRGNYGYTF,-,-,TRBJ1-2,15,TRBV11-2
TGCGCCAGCAGCCAGGACAGAAGGTACTATGGCTACACCTTC,CASSQDRRYYGYTF,few,-,TRBJ1-2,14,TRBV4-3
TGCGCCAGCAGCCAGTACCGGGATTTGGAGAACAATGAGCAGTTCTTC,CASSQYRDLENNEQFF,-,-,TRBJ2-1,16,TRBV4-1
TGCAGCGTCCGCCCGGGACTTCACTCCTACGAGCAGTACTTC,CSVRPGLHSYEQYF,-,-,TRBJ2-7,14,TRBV29-1
TGTGCCAGCAGCCCGGGGGTTATGGTCGATGGCTACACCTTC,CASSPGVMVDGYTF,-,-,TRBJ1-2,14,TRBV11-2
TGTGCCACAGCCGGGACTAGCGGGATCGAGCAGTACTTC,CATAGTSGIEQYF,few,TRBD2,TRBJ2-7,13,TRBV10-3
TGCGCCAGCGGGGAAGGAGCGGGAGGCTACAATGAGCAGTTCTTC,CASGEGAGGYNEQFF,-,TRBD2,TRBJ2-1,15,TRBV5-1
TGCGCCAGCAACAGGGACATAAACCTTTATGGCTACACCTTC,CASNRDINLYGYTF,few,-,TRBJ1-2,14,TRBV5-1
TGTGCCAGCAGTTACAGGGACAGGGGGCGCGTGGATGAGCAGTTCTTC,CASSYRDRGRVDEQFF,-,TRBD1,TRBJ2-1,16,TRBV6-2/TRBV6-3
TGTGCCAGCAGACCCGGGGCAGGGAGTTACTATGGCTACACCTTC,CASRPGAGSYYGYTF,few,-,TRBJ1-2,15,TRBV6-5
TGCGCCAGCGGCCCCCAGAACGTCCCATATTATGGCTACACCTTC,CASGPQNVPYYGYTF,-,-,TRBJ1-2,15,TRBV10-2